Listed here are 18 T cell receptor beta chains from one sample, sequenced in a study of naive and memory T cell subsets. Treatment of the sample: skin biopsy from PPD injection site in Mantoux-positive individual. An oligonucleotide containing a UMI was ligated to the 3' end of TCR cDNA. The SP2 primer and nested alpha and beta constant region primers amplified ligated cDNA in four rounds. TCRdb re-called the UMI-ligation and nested PCR reads with MiXCR, one entry per CDR3 protein. Among around 37,000 distinct CDR3 sequences listed, about 11% were seen once. Sequencing used skin, obtained from a tuberculin skin test site. Every receptor here comes from an adult in good health.

This clonotype was detected a few times. The chain employs TRBV5-1 and TRBJ2-5, with 13 bases lining up with TRBD2. Germline lookup yields CDR1 SGHRS and CDR2 YFSETQ. Unmatched junction bases numbered 4, after V lost 4 bases and J lost 1 base. This CDR3 has 16 residues. CDR3 nucleotides: TGCGCCAGCAGCCAGGGACTAGCGGGAACCCAAGAGACCCAGTACTTC. Encoded protein: CASSQGLAGTQETQYF.

The chain uses TRBV7-3 and TRBJ2-6; D is ambiguous. V was clipped by 2 bases and J by 0 bases, with 11 bases between them. The CDR3 has 17 residues. Germline CDR1 reads SGHTA; CDR2 reads FQGTGA. CDR3 DNA: TGTGCCAGCAGCTTATCGAGCGCTCCCTCTGGGGCCAACGTCCTGACTTTC. This encodes CASSLSSAPSGANVLTF.

This clonotype has just a few counts. The chain has TRBV12-5 and TRBJ2-1, with 8 bases aligning to TRBD1. Germline trimming cut 1 base from V and 1 base from J; bases unmatched to any gene: 0. CDR3 length: 15 amino acids. CDR1 and CDR2 from the germline V gene are LGHNT and FRNRAP. The CDR3 coding sequence is TGTGCTAGTGGTTTGGGACAGGGGTCCTACAATGAGCAGTTCTTC. Its translation is CASGLGQGSYNEQFF.

This clonotype is categorized as medium-sized. V gene TRBV6-5 combines with J gene TRBJ2-1, with D perhaps assigned TRBD1 or TRBD2 (6 bases each). CDR3 length: 17 residues. Per the germline V gene, CDR1 is MNHEY and CDR2 is SVGAGI. Trimming took 5 bases from V and 5 from J, leaving 22 bases between them. The CDR3 sequence is CASSKISGTSGDNEQFF. Here the CDR3 DNA reads TGTGCCAGCAGTAAGATCTCCGGGACATCGGGGGACAATGAGCAGTTCTTC.

This clonotype was observed many times. The V call is TRBV29-1, the J call TRBJ1-2; weak D call: TRBD1 (5 bases). V lost 1 base, J lost 8 bases, and 14 bases lay in between. This CDR3 is 13 amino acids long. Germline V gene lookup returns CDR1 SQVTM and CDR2 ANQGSEA. Written as DNA, the CDR3 is TGCAGCGTTGAAGTTCCTCCAGGGCACGGCTACACCTTC. It codes for CSVEVPPGHGYTF.

This clonotype has only a few counts. This sequence joins TRBV6-1 and TRBJ2-7; 10 nucleotides match TRBD1. The CDR3 spans 14 residues. Germline V gene data show CDR1 as MNHNS and CDR2 as SASEGT. V lost 5 bases, J lost 2 bases, and 3 bases stayed unmatched. CDR3 nucleotide sequence: TGTGCCAGCAGTCTGGGACAGGGGCCCTACGAGCAGTACTTC. Encoded protein: CASSLGQGPYEQYF.

Remarks on this clonotype: The junction differs from germline at one of its ends, possibly a read error. V gene TRBV7-6 combines with J gene TRBJ2-7; D call uncertain. The CDR3 has 13 residues. Germline CDR1 SGHVS, CDR2 FNYEAQ. The CDR3 sequence: CASSFTVIGEKYF. The CDR3 coding sequence is TGTGCCAGCAGCTTTACCGTAATCGGCGAGAAGTACTTC.

By share, this clonotype counts as medium-sized. The chain couples TRBV6-6 to TRBJ2-6; no clear D gene. Per germline, CDR1 MNHNY and CDR2 SVGAGI (reference sequence). The CDR3 is made up of 11 amino acids. The V and J ends lost 2 bases and 12 bases respectively, with 5 bases between them. CDR3 DNA: TGTGCCAGCAGTTACGAAAGCGTCCTGACTTTC. Its protein product is CASSYESVLTF.

About this clonotype: Its ends do not fully match the called genes, so a read error is possible. The V and J genes are TRBV7-2 and TRBJ2-5, with a weak D call TRBD1 (6 bases). This CDR3 has 13 residues. Germline-derived CDR1 and CDR2 are SGHTA and FQGNSA. This chain's CDR3 is CANSPYRDETQYF. As DNA, the CDR3 is TGTGCCAACAGCCCGTACAGGGATGAGACCCAGTACTTC.

Many counts were recorded for this clonotype. The chain carries TRBV19 and TRBJ2-5; tentatively, D is TRBD1 (5 bases). There are 16 residues in the CDR3. V gave up 7 bases and J gave up 1 base, with 19 bases separating them. Germline CDR1 and CDR2: LNHDA and SQIVND (reference sequence). CDR3 amino acids: CASKAGHPHVQETQYF. In nucleotides, the CDR3 is TGTGCCAGTAAAGCAGGACACCCCCACGTCCAAGAGACCCAGTACTTC. The entire variable domain, with the rest obtained from reference TRBV19 and TRBJ2-5, is as follows: DGGITQSPKYLFRKEGQNVTLSCEQNLNHDAMYWYRQDPGQGLRLIYYSQIVNDFQKGDIAEGYSVSREKKESFPLTVTSAQKNPTAFYLCASKAGHPHVQETQYFGPGTRLLVL.

Ten or more counts support this clonotype. The V gene is TRBV20-1, the J gene TRBJ2-7, with TRBD2 matching 14 bases. With 5 bases clipped from V and 4 bases from J, the junction kept 7 bases outside the gene matches. The V gene's germline CDR1 is DFQATT and CDR2 SNEGSKA (reference sequence). The CDR3 spans 15 residues. The CDR3 sequence is CSARSGTSGGYEQYF. The DNA for the CDR3 is TGCAGTGCTCGGAGTGGGACTAGCGGGGGTTACGAGCAGTACTTC.

The J gene is TRBJ1-5, the V gene TRBV7-9, with 7 nucleotides matching TRBD1. With V trimmed by 5 bases and J by 10 bases, 5 bases remained unmatched. Germline assignment: CDR1 SEHNR and CDR2 FQNEAQ (reference sequence). The CDR3 sequence is 12 residues long. In DNA form, the CDR3 reads TGTGCCAGCAGCAAGACAGGGTCCCCCCAGCATTTT. The encoded protein is CASSKTGSPQHF.

This clonotype was recorded a few times. The chain links TRBV10-3 to TRBJ2-7; 7 bases align to TRBD1. Germline loops: CDR1 ENHRY, CDR2 SYGVKD. The CDR3 length is 12 residues. Trimming removed 3 bases from V and 4 bases from J; junction bases left unmatched: 0. CDR3 DNA: TGTGCCATCAGTGACAGGGGGTACGAGCAGTACTTC. It translates to CAISDRGYEQYF.

The chain carries TRBV7-8 and TRBJ2-7, with D possibly matching TRBD1 (6 bases). V was pared by 7 bases and J by 5 bases, with 12 bases between. CDR1 SGHVS and CDR2 FQNEAQ come from the germline V gene. This CDR3 has 12 amino acids. CDR3: CASMLQGHEQYF. In nucleotides, the CDR3 is TGTGCCAGCATGCTACAGGGACACGAGCAGTACTTC.

This clonotype was seen a handful of times. The V gene is TRBV5-4, the J gene TRBJ2-7, with 10 bases matching TRBD1. The CDR3 has 13 residues. From germline, CDR1 is SGHNT and CDR2 YYREEE (reference sequence). J gave up 5 bases and V 7 bases, and 6 bases lay outside the gene matches. Written as DNA, the CDR3 is TGTGCCAGCGGGCGACAGGGGGCGAACGAGCAGTACTTC. Translated: CASGRQGANEQYF.

V usage is TRBV19 and J usage is TRBJ2-3; 15 bases are shared with TRBD2. V lost 5 bases and J lost 2; bases outside the gene matches: 14. Germline loops: CDR1 LNHDA, CDR2 SQIVND (reference sequence). This CDR3 is built from 20 residues. CDR3 DNA: TGTGCCAGTAGTCCCCTCGGACTAGCGGGAGGGCCGGGACTCACAGATACGCAGTATTTT. Its translation is CASSPLGLAGGPGLTDTQYF.

The V and J genes are TRBV5-1 and TRBJ2-2; tentative D call: TRBD1 (6 bases). CDR1 is SGHRS and CDR2 is YFSETQ in the germline V gene. Trimming shortened V by 0 bases and J by 7 bases, and 13 bases separated the two germline ends. CDR3 size: 15 residues. CDR3 in DNA: TGCGCCAGCAGCTTGGGGTCAGGGGCCTACGGGGAGCTGTTTTTT. Translating it yields CASSLGSGAYGELFF.

CDR3 DNA: TGTGCCAGCAGCCAAGATCAGGGGACATCAGACTATGGCTACACCTTC. Translating it yields CASSQDQGTSDYGYTF. J is TRBJ1-2 and V is TRBV4-2, with a tentative D call TRBD1 (6 bases). CDR3 size: 16 residues. Germline V CDR1 and CDR2: LGHNA, YNFKEQ. V was trimmed by 0 bases and J by 3 bases, leaving 14 bases between them.